This passage covers 3 T cell receptor beta chains from one sample sequenced in a study of Ad26.COV2.S vaccination and SARS-CoV-2 variants. TCRdb keeps only in-frame clones here, not all; method: immunoSEQ multiplex PCR. The table lists about 680,000 clones, 89% of them singletons. Treatment of the sample: roughly 19 received Ad26.COV2.S at low or high dose, single or two shots; about 5 received placebo; per-sample allocation not given. The samples were gathered on day 63 after the first injection of vaccine or placebo. The sample consisted of peripheral blood, taken in a trial of Ad26.COV2.S vaccine versus placebo. These receptor sequences come from a person between 18 and 60 years old who received the Ad26.COV2.S COVID-19 vaccine or a placebo.

The gene calls are TRBV29-1 and TRBJ2-3; tentatively, D is TRBD2 (5 bases). The V gene's germline CDR1 is SQVTM and CDR2 ANQGSEA. V lost 4 bases and J 0 bases, leaving 11 bases between the germline ends. The CDR3 runs to 14 residues. The CDR3 coding sequence is TGCAGCGTTGCGGGGAGACTGAGCACAGATACGCAGTATTTT. The encoded protein is CSVAGRLSTDTQYF.

The J gene is TRBJ2-1, the V gene TRBV7-3; unclear D gene. V was shortened by 4 bases and J by 4 bases, with 8 bases between the two germline ends. Germline assignment: CDR1 SGHTA and CDR2 FQGTGA. The CDR3 loop spans 13 amino acids. The CDR3 nucleotides are TGTGCCAGCAGCTGGACCAGTTACAATGAGCAGTTCTTC. Translation gives CASSWTSYNEQFF.

This clone was counted once. This rearrangement joins TRBV30 to TRBJ2-5; 8 bases match TRBD2. From germline, CDR1 is GTSNPN and CDR2 SVGIG (reference sequence). Germline trimming cut 4 bases from V and 7 bases from J; bases unmatched to any gene: 8. This CDR3 is built from 13 residues. In DNA form, the CDR3 reads TGTGCCTGGACTAGCGGGTTTAGGGGGACCCAGTACTTC. Translating it yields CAWTSGFRGTQYF.